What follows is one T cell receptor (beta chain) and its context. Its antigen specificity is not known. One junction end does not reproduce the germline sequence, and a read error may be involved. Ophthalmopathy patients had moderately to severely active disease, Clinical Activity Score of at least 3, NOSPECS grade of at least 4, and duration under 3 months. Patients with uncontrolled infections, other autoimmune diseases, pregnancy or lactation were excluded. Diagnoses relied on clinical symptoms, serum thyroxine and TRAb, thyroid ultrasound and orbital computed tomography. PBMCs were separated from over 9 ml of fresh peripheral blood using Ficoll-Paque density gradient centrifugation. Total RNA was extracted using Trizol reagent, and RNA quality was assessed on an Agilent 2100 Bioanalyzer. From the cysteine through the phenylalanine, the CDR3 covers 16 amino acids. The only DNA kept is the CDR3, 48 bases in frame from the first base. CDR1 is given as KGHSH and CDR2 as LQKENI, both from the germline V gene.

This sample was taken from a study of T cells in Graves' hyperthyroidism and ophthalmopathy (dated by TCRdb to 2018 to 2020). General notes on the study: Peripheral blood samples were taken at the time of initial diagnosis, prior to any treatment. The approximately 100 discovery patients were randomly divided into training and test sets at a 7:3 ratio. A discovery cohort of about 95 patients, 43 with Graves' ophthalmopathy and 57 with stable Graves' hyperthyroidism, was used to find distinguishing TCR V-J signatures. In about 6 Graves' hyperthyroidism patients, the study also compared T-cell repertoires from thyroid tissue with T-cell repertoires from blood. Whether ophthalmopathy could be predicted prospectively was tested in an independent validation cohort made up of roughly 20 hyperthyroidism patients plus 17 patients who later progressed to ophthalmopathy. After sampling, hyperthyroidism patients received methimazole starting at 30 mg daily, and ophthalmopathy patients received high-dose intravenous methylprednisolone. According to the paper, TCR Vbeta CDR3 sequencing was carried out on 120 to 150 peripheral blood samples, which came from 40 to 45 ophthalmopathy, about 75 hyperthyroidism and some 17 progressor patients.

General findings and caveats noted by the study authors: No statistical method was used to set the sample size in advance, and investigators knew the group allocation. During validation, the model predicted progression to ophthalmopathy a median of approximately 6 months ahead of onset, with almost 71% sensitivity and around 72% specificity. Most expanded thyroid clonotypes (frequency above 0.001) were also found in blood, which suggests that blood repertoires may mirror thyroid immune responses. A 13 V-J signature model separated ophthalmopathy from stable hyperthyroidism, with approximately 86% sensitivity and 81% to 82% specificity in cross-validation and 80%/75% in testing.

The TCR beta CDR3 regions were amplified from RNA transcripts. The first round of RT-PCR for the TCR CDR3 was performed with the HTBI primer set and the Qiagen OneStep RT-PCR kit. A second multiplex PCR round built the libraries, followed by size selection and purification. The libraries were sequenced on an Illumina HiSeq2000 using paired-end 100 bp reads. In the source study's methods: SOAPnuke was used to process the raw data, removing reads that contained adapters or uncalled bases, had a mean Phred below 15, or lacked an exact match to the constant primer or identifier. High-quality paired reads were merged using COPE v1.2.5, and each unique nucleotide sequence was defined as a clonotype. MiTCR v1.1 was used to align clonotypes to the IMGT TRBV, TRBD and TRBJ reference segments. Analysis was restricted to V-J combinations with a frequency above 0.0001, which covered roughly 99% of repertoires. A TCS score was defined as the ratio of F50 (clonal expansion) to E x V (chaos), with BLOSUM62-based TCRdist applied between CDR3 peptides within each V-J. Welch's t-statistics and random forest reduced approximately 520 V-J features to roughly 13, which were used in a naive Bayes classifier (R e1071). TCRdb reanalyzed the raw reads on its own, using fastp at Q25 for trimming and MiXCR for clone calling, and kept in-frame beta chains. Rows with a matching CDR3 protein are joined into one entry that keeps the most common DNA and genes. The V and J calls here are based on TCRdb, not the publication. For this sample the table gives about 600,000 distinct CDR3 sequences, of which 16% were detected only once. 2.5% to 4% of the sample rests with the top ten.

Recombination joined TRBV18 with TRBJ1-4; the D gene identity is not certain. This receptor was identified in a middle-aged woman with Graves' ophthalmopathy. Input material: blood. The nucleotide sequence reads TGTGTCAGCTCAGAACAGACGATTGCAACTAATGAAAAACTGTTTTTT. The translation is CVSSEQTIATNEKLFF.